This T cell receptor (beta chain) comes out of a study of blood T cell repertoires in COVID-19. For the study at large: The cDNA or gDNA used as material had been derived from T cells, B-cell-depleted T cells, or PBMCs.

TCRdb's copy holds only in-frame clones and misses some; the assay was immunoSEQ multiplex PCR. The sample contains roughly 59,000 clones, 76% of which appear only once. Trimming removed 7 bases at V and 0 bases at J, with 9 bases between. This CDR3 comprises 14 residues. Germline V gives CDR1 SNHLY, CDR2 FYNNEI. The gene calls are TRBV2 and TRBJ1-4; tentative D call: TRBD1 (6 bases). Sequencing was carried out using peripheral blood. The sequence was collected from a woman between 50 and 59 years old with active or convalescent COVID-19. The CDR3 reads CASTEGATNEKLFF. CDR3 DNA: TGTGCCAGCACCGAGGGGGCAACTAATGAAAAACTGTTTTTT.